The clone carrying this T cell receptor (beta chain) was observed a few times. Its target is unknown. The entry originates in a study of OX40 agonist ivuxolimab in advanced cancers. Whole-study findings and limits: In the 0.1-3.0 mg/kg groups, partial responders showed among the lowest expansion.

A history of autoimmune disease or systemic immunosuppression excluded patients. Measured with immunoSEQ multiplex PCR; TCRdb has only the in-frame clones, and not every one. The sample lists some 60,000 clones, about 87% occurring once. CDR3 length equals 16 residues. Germline CDR1 is MNHNS and CDR2 is SASEGT. V was pared by 1 base and J by 7 bases, with 17 bases between. The source material was CD4+ or CD8+ T cells sorted from blood, sampled in a trial of the OX40 agonist ivuxolimab. This sequence joins TRBV6-1 and TRBJ1-5, with D possibly being TRBD1 (6 bases). The receptor was isolated from an adult with an advanced solid tumor such as melanoma, head and neck, liver or kidney cancer. The CDR3 sequence: CASSEGAGGLRQPQHF. The CDR3 DNA reads TGTGCCAGCAGTGAAGGGGCGGGGGGGCTCAGGCAGCCCCAGCATTTT.